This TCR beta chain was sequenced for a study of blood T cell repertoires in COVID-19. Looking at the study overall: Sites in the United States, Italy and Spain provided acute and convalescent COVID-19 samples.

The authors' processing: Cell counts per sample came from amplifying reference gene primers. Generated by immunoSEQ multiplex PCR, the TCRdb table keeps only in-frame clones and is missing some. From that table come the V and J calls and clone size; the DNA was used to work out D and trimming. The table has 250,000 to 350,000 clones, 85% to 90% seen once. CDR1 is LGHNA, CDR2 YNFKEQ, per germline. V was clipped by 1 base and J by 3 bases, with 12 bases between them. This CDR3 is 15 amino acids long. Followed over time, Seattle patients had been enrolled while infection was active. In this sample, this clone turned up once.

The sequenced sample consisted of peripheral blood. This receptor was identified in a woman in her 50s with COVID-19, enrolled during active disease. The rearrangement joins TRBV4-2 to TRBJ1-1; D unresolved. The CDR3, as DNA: TGTGCCAGCAGCCAAGGGGGAGGGCGGCACACTGAAGCTTTCTTT. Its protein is CASSQGGGRHTEAFF.